This TCR beta chain appears in the sequencing data of a study of OX40 agonist ivuxolimab in advanced cancers. A note on the overall study: Ivuxolimab was an agonistic, fully human IgG2 monoclonal antibody directed against OX40 (CD134), a costimulatory receptor. Intravenous ivuxolimab was administered to patients every 2 weeks at six dose levels: 0.01, 0.1, 0.3, 1.5, 3 and 10 mg/kg. Of the roughly 50 dose-escalation patients, hepatocellular carcinoma was present in some 19, melanoma in approximately 15, renal cell carcinoma in 9 and head and neck cancer in 9. The dose-escalation cohort was about 86% male with a mean age of about 60 years, ranging from 23 to 79. Patients were allowed to have had prior anti-PD-1, anti-PD-L1 or anti-CTLA-4 therapy, and 40% to 45% of the dose-escalation patients had been treated with checkpoint inhibitors. Partial responses were achieved by three dose-escalation patients, of whom one had hepatocellular carcinoma and two had cutaneous melanoma. The purpose of peripheral TCRbeta sequencing was to test whether ivuxolimab changed TCR sequence diversity and led to clonal T-cell expansion. The paper reports the monotherapy dose-escalation portion (N of about 56 patients) of the phase I ivuxolimab trial.

From its cysteine to its phenylalanine, the CDR3 spans 14 amino acids. Of the read, only the CDR3 DNA is kept; its 42 bases are in frame from base 1. Trimming takes 5 bases off V and 3 bases off J; junction bases not matched to a gene: 5. CDR1 and CDR2 were assigned from the germline V gene as SGHNT and YENEEA. The research as a whole found: Low levels of normalized T-cell clonal expansion were also seen in some nonresponding patients. After ivuxolimab, CD8+ T cells had more expanded clones than CD4+ T cells on average. Partial responders in the 0.1-3.0 mg/kg groups had among the lowest normalized peripheral clonal expansion, especially among CD8+ T cells. At doses from 0.1 to 3.0 mg/kg, clonal expansion was seen in both CD4+ and CD8+ blood T cells between baseline and week 6. Antigen specificity was not determined for the clonally expanded peripheral T cells.

For sequencing of the TCRbeta CDR3 region, genomic DNA was extracted from the sorted cells. The immunoSEQ Assay was used for sequencing of TCRbeta CDR3 regions. Imported from immuneACCESS, the table was reduced by TCRdb to in-frame sequences with V and J called. These copies leave out some clones; in studies compared against another copy, an unresolved V gene accounts for under half, and the cause of the remainder is not known. The sample records tens of thousands of clones, 75% to 85% of which are singletons. The ten top clones hold over 3% of the sample. On this clone: Its antigen remains undetermined. No much larger clone exists at a distance of one base, and base qualities are not known.

Patients with a history of autoimmune disease or receiving systemic immunosuppression were excluded from the trial. In every dose cohort, peripheral blood was drawn for TCR sequencing at baseline, cycle 4 day 1, and cycle 7 day 1. Samples were obtained from an open-label, multicenter, first-in-human phase I dose-escalation trial of ivuxolimab. Adults with locally advanced or metastatic head and neck squamous cell, hepatocellular, melanoma or renal cell carcinoma were enrolled in the trial. Before TCR sequencing, CD4+ and CD8+ T cells were separately sorted from peripheral blood. The specimen comprised CD4+ or CD8+ T cells sorted from blood, sampled in a trial of the OX40 agonist ivuxolimab. This TCR was sampled from an adult with an advanced solid tumor such as melanoma, head and neck, liver or kidney cancer. The chain employs TRBV11-3 and TRBJ1-1, with 8 middle bases fitting TRBD1. This receptor has the CDR3 CASSPQGADTEAFF. The DNA sequence is TGTGCCAGCAGCCCCCAGGGGGCGGACACTGAAGCTTTCTTT. The CDR3 plus the reference TRBV11-3 and TRBJ1-1 genes for the other parts give the full variable domain: EAGVVQSPRYKIIEKKQPVAFWCNPISGHNTLYWYLQNLGQGPELLIRYENEEAVDDSQLPKDRFSAERLKGVDSTLKIQPAELGDSAVYLCASSPQGADTEAFFGQGTRLTVV.